The following is a TCR beta chain sequence with its context. This entry is derived from a study of blood T cell repertoires in COVID-19. Only in-frame clones appear in the TCRdb table, and some are missing; sequencing was by immunoSEQ multiplex PCR. The table lists around 100,000 clones, 87% of them singletons, with 15% in the top ten. This receptor was identified in a man aged 45-60 years with acute or convalescent COVID-19. Sequencing was done on a sample of peripheral blood.

The CDR3, as DNA: TGTGCCAGCAGCTTGACAGGGTACGCTCAGCCCCAGCATTTT. Translating gives CASSLTGYAQPQHF. J is TRBJ1-5 and V is TRBV5-6; D is possibly TRBD1 (6 bases). Germline V gene sequence: CDR1 SGHDT, CDR2 YYEEEE. CDR3 length: 14 residues. V shed 1 base and J shed 6 bases, with 11 bases lying between them.